The 21 T cell receptor beta chains given below trace back to one sample, sequenced in a study of human T cells and chemical hapten exposure. Time point of the sample: pre-sensitization, week 0. Treatment: therapeutic diphenylcyclopropenone sensitization with weekly scalp DPC. Unfractionated whole blood yielded the extracted total RNA. In TCRdb, the RACE reads were re-called with MiXCR into one record per CDR3 protein. This sample has under 60,000 distinct CDR3 sequences, with approximately 9.5% found just once. The sequenced sample was whole blood, obtained in connection with sensitization to the hapten diphenylcyclopropenone (DPC). These receptors all stem from a woman in her twenties or thirties with alopecia areata. Some clones in this sample may be carry-over from other donors' samples.

Relative to its sample, this clonotype is medium-sized. This chain connects TRBV7-8 to TRBJ2-3, with D perhaps TRBD2 (5 bases). Looked up from germline, CDR1 is SGHVS and CDR2 is FQNEAQ. The CDR3 consists of 14 residues. Trimming stripped 1 base from V and 5 bases from J, with 10 bases between. CDR3 loop: CASSLGTSGDTQYF. CDR3 bases: TGTGCCAGCAGCTTAGGGACCAGCGGAGATACGCAGTATTTT.

This clonotype was found a few times. This chain connects TRBV7-8 to TRBJ1-1; a weak D match, TRBD1 (5 bases). This CDR3 region has 15 residues. Germline values: CDR1 SGHVS, CDR2 FQNEAQ. V dropped 4 bases and J dropped 1 base, with 13 bases sitting between them. CDR3 loop: CASSSGTYTNTEAFF. For the CDR3, the DNA is TGTGCCAGCAGCTCTGGGACTTACACGAACACTGAAGCTTTCTTT. Drawing the rest from reference TRBV7-8 and TRBJ1-1, the complete variable domain is GAGVSQSPRYKVAKRGQDVALRCDPISGHVSLFWYQQALGQGPEFLTYFQNEAQLDKSGLPSDRFFAERPEGSVSTLKIQRTQQEDSAVYLCASSSGTYTNTEAFFGQGTRLTVV.

The chain employs TRBV27 and TRBJ1-1; 7 nucleotides line up with TRBD1. In germline, CDR1 is MNHEY, CDR2 SMNVEV (reference sequence). The CDR3 runs to 13 residues. The J segment lost 8 bases and the V segment lost 3 bases, leaving 6 bases of the junction unmatched. CDR3 coding DNA: TGTGCCAGCAGTTTGCACACAGGGGTAGAAGCTTTCTTT. Encoded protein: CASSLHTGVEAFF.

The chain uses TRBV20-1 and TRBJ1-2; no reliable D call. In germline, CDR1 is DFQATT, CDR2 SNEGSKA (reference sequence). Trimming removed 0 bases from V and 9 bases from J, with 14 bases in between. The CDR3 has 13 residues. The CDR3 bases are TGCAGTGCTAGAGATCCCCGGGGAGGGAGCTACACCTTC. It is translated as CSARDPRGGSYTF.

The CDR3 protein is CASSLSSGGPYNEQFF. CDR3 coding DNA: TGTGCCAGCAGCTTATCCAGCGGGGGGCCTTACAATGAGCAGTTCTTC. This chain uses TRBV7-3 with TRBJ2-1; TRBD2 agrees at 9 bases. Germline-derived CDR1 and CDR2 are SGHTA and FQGTGA. The J segment lost 4 bases and the V segment lost 2 bases, leaving 6 bases of the junction unmatched. The CDR3 sequence is 16 residues long.

V and J are TRBV21-1 and TRBJ2-7; the table's D call TRBD2 went unverified against the DNA. TRBV21-1 is labeled a pseudogene. The CDR3 contains 16 residues. The CDR3: CASSPREGPSPNEQYF. The CDR3 coding sequence is TGTGCCAGCAGCCCTAGAGAAGGGCCGTCTCCTAACGAGCAGTACTTC.

This clonotype was observed many times. The chain couples TRBV10-3 to TRBJ1-1; D perhaps matches TRBD1 (6 bases). The V gene's germline CDR1 is ENHRY and CDR2 SYGVKD. Between the trimmed V and J ends, which lost 8 bases and 1 base, there was a span of 11 bases. The CDR3 spans 13 residues. This CDR3 reads CAIRTEPNTEAFF. The CDR3 nucleotides are TGTGCCATCCGGACAGAACCGAACACTGAAGCTTTCTTT.

In the case of this clonotype: Since no conserved phenylalanine or tryptophan closes the CDR3, a read error is the likely cause. It is unclear where the CDR3 begins or ends on the DNA, so no DNA is shown, and the CDR3 is as TCRdb lists it. The chain joins TRBV19 to TRBJ1-1. The CDR3 sequence runs 12 residues, both termini included. Germline CDR1 reads LNHDA; CDR2 reads SQIVND (reference sequence). CDR3: CASSPPGREGAL.

This clonotype showed up just a few times. The CDR3 loop reads CSASRGPRGRETQYF. CDR3 coding DNA: TGCAGTGCTAGTCGGGGACCCAGGGGTAGAGAGACCCAGTACTTC. The chain joins TRBV20-1 to TRBJ2-5; perhaps TRBD1 as D (6 bases). The ends were cut back, 3 bases at V and 4 bases at J, with 18 bases in the middle. The germline gives CDR1 DFQATT, CDR2 SNEGSKA (reference sequence). The CDR3 contains 15 residues.

V usage is TRBV6-5 and J usage is TRBJ2-7; D possibly matches TRBD1 or TRBD2 (5 bases each). The CDR3 is 16 residues long. The V gene's germline CDR1 is MNHEY and CDR2 SVGAGI. Trimming cost V 2 bases and J 0 bases, with 14 bases left between them. This CDR3 reads CASSYPVGAHSYEQYF. The CDR3 region has the DNA TGTGCCAGCAGTTACCCTGTCGGGGCCCACTCCTACGAGCAGTACTTC.

This clonotype was detected a few times. V gene TRBV7-2 combines with J gene TRBJ2-1; D is uncertain. Trimming took off 0 bases at V and 14 bases at J, with 11 bases between the two ends. CDR1 is SGHTA, CDR2 FQGNSA, per germline. The CDR3 has 12 residues. CDR3 sequence: CASSLALGREFF. The CDR3 coding sequence is TGTGCCAGCAGCTTAGCTCTCGGACGTGAGTTCTTC.

The chain couples TRBV4-3 to TRBJ1-1; TRBD1 agrees at 8 bases. The CDR3 has 15 residues. Germline V gives CDR1 LGHNA, CDR2 YSLEER. The V and J ends lost 5 bases and 1 base, in that order; junction bases with no gene match: 6. As DNA, the CDR3 is TGCGCCAGCAGCAAATGGACAGGGTGGAACACTGAAGCTTTCTTT. Its translation is CASSKWTGWNTEAFF.

V and J are TRBV12-3 or TRBV12-4 and TRBJ2-1, with TRBD1 identical over 8 bases. The junction had 6 bases not matched to a gene; V was cut back by 4 bases and J by 7 bases. The CDR3 runs to 14 residues. CDR3 in DNA: TGTGCCAGCAGTTCTCGACAGGGGCGAAATGAGCAGTTCTTC. It is translated as CASSSRQGRNEQFF.

This clonotype has only a few counts. This chain connects TRBV5-1 to TRBJ2-1, with D hard to call. Germline CDR1 is SGHRS and CDR2 is YFSETQ. The V end was cut by 0 bases, the J end by 10 bases, with 17 bases between. CDR3 length equals 15 residues. The CDR3 DNA is TGCGCCAGCAGCTTGGAAGGCCGTTTCGAGGTCGAGCAGTTCTTC. It codes for CASSLEGRFEVEQFF.

V and J are TRBV6-2 or TRBV6-3 and TRBJ2-7; D gene unclear. This CDR3 region has 12 residues. In germline, CDR1 is MNHEY, CDR2 SVGEGT. V was pared by 7 bases and J by 3 bases, with 10 bases between. The CDR3 loop is CASTSTVYEQYF. The CDR3 coding sequence is TGTGCCAGCACGTCAACTGTCTACGAGCAGTACTTC.

This clonotype was seen only a few times. The chain recombines TRBV12-5 with TRBJ2-1, with a tentative D call TRBD1 (5 bases). V was pared by 2 bases and J by 0 bases, with 8 bases between. This CDR3 has 15 residues. CDR1 is LGHNT, CDR2 FRNRAP, per germline. The CDR3 nucleotides read TGTGCTAGTGGTTTGCAGGGTAGCTCCTACAATGAGCAGTTCTTC. Translation gives CASGLQGSSYNEQFF.

V usage is TRBV6-1 and J usage is TRBJ2-3; TRBD1 aligns across 10 bases. The ends lost 3 bases at V and 6 bases at J; junction bases unmatched: 3. This CDR3 comprises 14 residues. Germline assignment: CDR1 MNHNS and CDR2 SASEGT. CDR3 sequence (DNA): TGTGCCAGCAGTGAGAGGACAGGGGGGGATACGCAGTATTTT. It is translated as CASSERTGGDTQYF.

This clonotype came up many times. J is TRBJ2-3 and V is TRBV7-9; 7 bases line up with TRBD2. V lost 1 base and J lost 0; bases outside the gene matches: 4. The CDR3 length is 16 residues. Looked up from germline, CDR1 is SEHNR and CDR2 is FQNEAQ (reference sequence). This CDR3 reads CASSLGSLASTDTQYF. The DNA for the CDR3 is TGTGCCAGCAGCTTAGGATCACTAGCGAGCACAGATACGCAGTATTTT.

This rearrangement joins TRBV6-2 or TRBV6-3 to TRBJ1-1; no clear D. CDR1 and CDR2 (germline): MNHEY, SVGEGT. V was shortened by 5 bases and J by 0 bases, with 4 bases between the two germline ends. CDR3 length: 12 residues. CDR3 nucleotide sequence: TGTGCCAGCAGTCGGTTGAACACTGAAGCTTTCTTT. This sequence encodes CASSRLNTEAFF.

This sequence joins TRBV6-5 and TRBJ1-5; 8 bases fit TRBD1. Germline V gene sequence: CDR1 MNHEY, CDR2 SVGAGI. The CDR3 covers 15 residues. V gave up 6 bases and J gave up 0 bases; unmatched junction bases: 4. The CDR3 protein is CASSKDRGSNQPQHF. CDR3 nucleotide sequence: TGTGCCAGCAGCAAAGACAGGGGTAGCAATCAGCCCCAGCATTTT.

This clonotype was counted only a few times. V usage is TRBV5-6 and J usage is TRBJ2-7; D is perhaps TRBD1 (5 bases). The germline V gene has CDR1 SGHDT and CDR2 YYEEEE. This CDR3 spans 12 amino acids. V shed 3 bases and J shed 3 bases, with 7 bases lying between them. The CDR3 nucleotides are TGTGCCAGCAGCTCTGACAGCTACGAGCAGTACTTC. It is translated as CASSSDSYEQYF.